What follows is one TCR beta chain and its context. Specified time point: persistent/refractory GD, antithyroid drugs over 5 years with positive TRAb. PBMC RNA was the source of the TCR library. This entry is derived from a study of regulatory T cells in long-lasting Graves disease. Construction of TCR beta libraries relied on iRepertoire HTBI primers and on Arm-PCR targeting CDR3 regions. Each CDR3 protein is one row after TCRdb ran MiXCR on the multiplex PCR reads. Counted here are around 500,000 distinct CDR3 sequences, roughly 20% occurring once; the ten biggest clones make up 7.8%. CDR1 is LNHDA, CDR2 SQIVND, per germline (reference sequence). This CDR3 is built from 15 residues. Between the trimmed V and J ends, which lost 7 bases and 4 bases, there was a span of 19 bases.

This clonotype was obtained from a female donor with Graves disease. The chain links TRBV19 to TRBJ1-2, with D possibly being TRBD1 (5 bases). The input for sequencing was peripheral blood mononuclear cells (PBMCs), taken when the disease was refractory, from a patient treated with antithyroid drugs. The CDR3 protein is CASTQWGDRGYGYTF. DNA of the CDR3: TGTGCCAGTACGCAATGGGGGGACCGGGGCTATGGCTACACCTTC.